This TCR beta chain was sequenced for a study of blood T cell repertoires in COVID-19. J gave up 4 bases and V 3 bases, and 10 bases lay outside the gene matches. The CDR3 is made up of 17 amino acids. Germline V gene lookup returns CDR1 KGHSH and CDR2 LQKENI. The protocol was immunoSEQ multiplex PCR, while the TCRdb copy is restricted to in-frame clones and leaves out a portion. Of roughly 220,000 clones listed, 80% to 90% are singletons. This clone was detected only once. This clonotype was obtained from a woman between 18 and 29 years old in a cohort exposed to, infected with or recovered from COVID-19 (not recorded which). Source material: PBMCs or T cells enriched from blood (not recorded which). The V and J genes are TRBV18 and TRBJ2-1; 9 bases are shared with TRBD2. CDR3: CASSPPGSGGTYNEQFF. Written as DNA, the CDR3 is TGTGCCAGCTCACCCCCGGGTAGCGGGGGAACTTACAATGAGCAGTTCTTC.